Here is one T cell receptor beta chain with its context. Germline CDR1 and CDR2: SGHRS and YFSETQ. The V and J ends lost 4 bases and 3 bases respectively, with 11 bases between them. The CDR3 has 15 residues. The sample originates from a study of blood T cells in healthy people across ages. A sample-barcoded 5' primer and a J-beta primer mix were used in a second PCR of roughly 7 to 11 cycles. MiXCR, applied by TCRdb to the 5' RACE reads, yields one record per CDR3 protein. The profile covers around 800,000 distinct CDR3 sequences, with about 55% appearing a single time and about 42% taken by the ten largest.

This receptor was identified in a man older than 75 in good health. The sequenced sample was blood. This sequence joins TRBV5-1 and TRBJ2-6; a possible D gene is TRBD1 (6 bases). CDR3: CASSDQGYGANVLTF. The CDR3 DNA sequence: TGCGCCAGCAGCGATCAGGGGTATGGGGCCAACGTCCTGACTTTC.